This TCR beta chain was found in a study of CD8 T cells in Susac syndrome. The study's findings and limits: As the study acknowledged, the number of individuals in its TCR sequencing and HLA analysis was relatively small.

In blood CD8+ and CD4+ T cells, TCR beta underwent sequencing. The multiple sclerosis controls were treatment-naive patients with relapsing-remitting disease that was stable or active. A note on this clonotype: Its antigen is currently unknown.

An input of 0.5 to 1 ug of RNA was subjected to reverse transcription using random hexamers. The authors amplified TCR beta CDR3 across 54 Vbeta and 13 Jbeta using immunoSEQ multiplex PCR. TCRdb re-derived calls from the immunoSEQ multiplex PCR reads in MiXCR, one entry per CDR3 protein. Of about 160,000 distinct CDR3 sequences in the sample, around 94% were seen once. Trimming took 4 bases from V and 10 from J; bases not matched to a gene: 6. The germline gives CDR1 MGHRA, CDR2 YSYEKL. The CDR3 is made up of 13 amino acids. The chain joins TRBV4-1 to TRBJ2-1; 8 nucleotides align to TRBD1. This sequence originates from a human donor with multiple sclerosis. Input material: CD4+ T cells from PBMCs. In DNA, the CDR3 is TGCGCCAGCAGCCGCAACGACAGGGGAGAGCAGTTCTTC. It yields the protein CASSRNDRGEQFF.